What follows describes a single TCR beta chain. As yet, its antigen is unknown. This sample stems from a study of Ad26.COV2.S vaccination and SARS-CoV-2 variants. For the study at large: By the intramuscular route, Ad26.COV2.S was given once, or twice 56 days apart. Regarding the study as a whole: Vaccinated and placebo-treated recipients had similar non-spike TCR breadth. It was reported that spike-specific CD8+ and CD4+ T cell responses were substantially broad after vaccination. Recipients given vaccine exceeded placebo recipients in spike-specific TCR breadth.

Treatment of the sample: roughly 18 received Ad26.COV2.S at low or high dose, single or two shots; 5 received placebo; per-sample allocation not given. Samples came from day 63 after the first vaccine or placebo injection. TCRdb's table, derived via immunoSEQ multiplex PCR, lists solely in-frame clones and lacks some. The data contain some 400,000 clones, 75% to 90% of them singletons. The V and J ends lost 3 bases and 7 bases respectively, with 10 bases between them. The germline CDR1 and CDR2 sequences are SGHNT and YYREEE (reference sequence). There are 12 residues in the CDR3. The receptor's source is a person between 18 and 60 years old who received the Ad26.COV2.S COVID-19 vaccine or a placebo. This specimen was peripheral blood, taken in a trial of Ad26.COV2.S vaccine versus placebo. The rearrangement joins TRBV5-4 to TRBJ1-2; D uncertain. The CDR3 sequence is CASSYPGFGYTF. In nucleotides, the CDR3 is TGTGCCAGCAGCTACCCGGGTTTTGGCTACACCTTC.